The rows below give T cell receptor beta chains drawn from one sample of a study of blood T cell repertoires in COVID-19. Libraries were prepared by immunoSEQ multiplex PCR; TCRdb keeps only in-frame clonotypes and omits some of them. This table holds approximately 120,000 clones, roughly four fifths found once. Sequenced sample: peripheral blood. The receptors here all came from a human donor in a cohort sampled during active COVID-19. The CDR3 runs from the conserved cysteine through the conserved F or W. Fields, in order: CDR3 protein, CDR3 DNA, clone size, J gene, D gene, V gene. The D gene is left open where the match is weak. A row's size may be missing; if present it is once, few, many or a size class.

CDR3: CASSQGKFGTGSDEQFF; DNA: TGTGCCAGCAGCCAAGGGAAATTCGGGACAGGGAGCGATGAGCAGTTCTTC; size: -; J: TRBJ2-1; D: TRBD1; V: TRBV3-1/TRBV3-2
CDR3: CASSYYGGGKYGYTF; DNA: TGTGCCAGCAGTTACTATGGAGGTGGGAAATACGGCTACACCTTC; size: -; J: TRBJ1-2; D: -; V: TRBV6-5
CDR3: CASSVGQLAGIYEQYF; DNA: TGTGCCAGCAGCGTAGGGCAACTAGCGGGGATCTACGAGCAGTACTTC; size: -; J: TRBJ2-7; D: TRBD2; V: TRBV9
CDR3: CAKGGLQGANEKLFF; DNA: TGTGCCAAGGGGGGCCTTCAGGGGGCAAATGAAAAACTGTTTTTT; size: once; J: TRBJ1-4; D: TRBD1; V: TRBV2
CDR3: CASSLDRGRDNEQFF; DNA: TGCGCCAGCAGCTTGGACAGGGGGCGCGACAATGAGCAGTTCTTC; size: -; J: TRBJ2-1; D: TRBD1; V: TRBV5-1
CDR3: CASSTTVDYGYTF; DNA: TGTGCCAGCAGTACCACAGTAGACTATGGCTACACCTTC; size: -; J: TRBJ1-2; D: -; V: TRBV12-3/TRBV12-4
CDR3: CASSLYQGVGGTEAFF; DNA: TGTGCCAGCAGCCTATACCAGGGGGTGGGCGGCACTGAAGCTTTCTTT; size: -; J: TRBJ1-1; D: TRBD1; V: TRBV14
CDR3: CASSQYRDTQPQHF; DNA: TGTGCCAGCAGCCAATACCGGGACACCCAGCCCCAGCATTTT; size: once; J: TRBJ1-5; D: -; V: TRBV16
CDR3: CASRVQGLGTEAFF; DNA: TGTGCCAGCAGGGTACAGGGATTAGGCACTGAAGCTTTCTTT; size: -; J: TRBJ1-1; D: -; V: TRBV6-6
CDR3: CSVRADRAYEQYF; DNA: TGCAGCGTTCGAGCGGACCGAGCCTACGAGCAGTACTTC; size: -; J: TRBJ2-7; D: -; V: TRBV29-1
CDR3: CASSTGTGYSNQPQHF; DNA: TGTGCCAGTAGTACCGGGACAGGGTATAGCAATCAGCCCCAGCATTTT; size: -; J: TRBJ1-5; D: TRBD1; V: TRBV19
CDR3: CASSQEGTGLYGYTF; DNA: TGTGCCAGCAGCCAAGAAGGGACAGGGCTCTATGGCTACACCTTC; size: -; J: TRBJ1-2; D: TRBD1; V: TRBV4-2
CDR3: CASSYGTGAPYEQYF; DNA: TGTGCCAGCAGTTACGGGACAGGGGCCCCCTACGAGCAGTACTTC; size: -; J: TRBJ2-7; D: TRBD1; V: TRBV6-5
CDR3: CASSEQTGGNQPQHF; DNA: TGTGCCAGCAGTGAACAGACAGGGGGTAATCAGCCCCAGCATTTT; size: -; J: TRBJ1-5; D: TRBD1; V: TRBV6-1
CDR3: CASRPSGGANTGELFF; DNA: TGCGCCAGCAGACCTAGCGGGGGCGCGAACACCGGGGAGCTGTTTTTT; size: -; J: TRBJ2-2; D: TRBD2; V: TRBV5-1
CDR3: CASSFGQNILDEQYF; DNA: TGTGCCAGCAGCTTCGGACAGAATATTTTGGACGAGCAGTACTTC; size: -; J: TRBJ2-7; D: -; V: TRBV7-9
CDR3: CAWSVNGGRRDGYTF; DNA: TGTGCCTGGAGTGTAAATGGAGGGAGAAGGGATGGCTACACCTTC; size: once; J: TRBJ1-2; D: -; V: TRBV30
CDR3: CAWSVGTNYGYTF; DNA: TGTGCCTGGAGTGTGGGCACCAACTATGGCTACACCTTC; size: few; J: TRBJ1-2; D: -; V: TRBV30
CDR3: CASIGRPSYGYTF; DNA: TGTGCCAGCATCGGCAGGCCTTCCTATGGCTACACCTTC; size: -; J: TRBJ1-2; D: -; V: TRBV6-5
CDR3: CASSLTENTEAFF; DNA: TGTGCCAGCAGCTTAACAGAGAACACTGAAGCTTTCTTT; size: -; J: TRBJ1-1; D: -; V: TRBV5-8
CDR3: CATSPMTTNEKLFF; DNA: TGTGCCACGAGCCCCATGACAACTAATGAAAAACTGTTTTTT; size: -; J: TRBJ1-4; D: -; V: TRBV6-5
CDR3: CASSMGGPNEQYF; DNA: TGTGCCAGTAGTATGGGGGGGCCTAACGAGCAGTACTTC; size: -; J: TRBJ2-7; D: -; V: TRBV19
CDR3: CASSLGRVNTEAFF; DNA: TGTGCCAGCAGCTTAGGCAGGGTGAACACTGAAGCTTTCTTT; size: once; J: TRBJ1-1; D: -; V: TRBV7-9
CDR3: CASSQAGGLETQYF; DNA: TGCGCCAGCAGCCAAGCGGGGGGGTTGGAGACCCAGTACTTC; size: -; J: TRBJ2-5; D: TRBD2; V: TRBV4-1
CDR3: CASSYWGDGEKLFF; DNA: TGTGCCAGCAGCTATTGGGGGGATGGAGAAAAACTGTTTTTT; size: -; J: TRBJ1-4; D: -; V: TRBV5-4
CDR3: CASSFRGAGGDEQFF; DNA: TGTGCCAGCAGCTTCAGGGGCGCGGGGGGAGATGAGCAGTTCTTC; size: once; J: TRBJ2-1; D: TRBD2; V: TRBV11-2
CDR3: CAISVLAGGYEQYF; DNA: TGTGCCATCAGTGTTCTAGCGGGGGGCTACGAGCAGTACTTC; size: -; J: TRBJ2-7; D: TRBD2; V: TRBV10-3
CDR3: CASRVGLAATDTQYF; DNA: TGTGCCAGCAGGGTGGGACTAGCGGCCACAGATACGCAGTATTTT; size: -; J: TRBJ2-3; D: TRBD2; V: TRBV11-2
CDR3: CASSSYPHTQYF; DNA: TGTGCCAGCAGTTCCTACCCTCATACGCAGTATTTT; size: -; J: TRBJ2-3; D: -; V: TRBV28
CDR3: CASSSDTRELFF; DNA: TGTGCCAGCAGCTCCGACACCCGAGAACTGTTTTTT; size: -; J: TRBJ1-4; D: -; V: TRBV7-3
CDR3: CASSGLSSYNSPLHF; DNA: TGTGCCAGCAGTGGACTGAGCTCCTATAATTCACCCCTCCACTTT; size: -; J: TRBJ1-6; D: -; V: TRBV2
CDR3: CASSLGDRREETQYF; DNA: TGTGCCAGCAGCTTGGGGGACAGGAGAGAAGAGACCCAGTACTTC; size: once; J: TRBJ2-5; D: TRBD1; V: TRBV5-8
CDR3: CASSRTRSYEQYF; DNA: TGTGCCAGTAGTAGGACACGCTCCTACGAGCAGTACTTC; size: -; J: TRBJ2-7; D: -; V: TRBV19
CDR3: CASSGAQGAEAFF; DNA: TGCGCCAGCAGTGGGGCCCAGGGCGCTGAAGCTTTCTTT; size: -; J: TRBJ1-1; D: -; V: TRBV10-2
CDR3: CASSQWDRENYGYTF; DNA: TGTGCCAGCAGCCAGTGGGACAGGGAGAACTATGGCTACACCTTC; size: once; J: TRBJ1-2; D: TRBD1; V: TRBV3-1/TRBV3-2
CDR3: CASSGGTGDTQYF; DNA: TGCGCCAGCAGCGGGGGGACAGGAGATACGCAGTATTTT; size: -; J: TRBJ2-3; D: TRBD1; V: TRBV5-1
CDR3: CASSELNGGVNEQFF; DNA: TGTGCCAGCAGTGAATTGAACGGGGGGGTCAATGAGCAGTTCTTC; size: once; J: TRBJ2-1; D: TRBD2; V: TRBV2
CDR3: CASSPEGGHYGYTF; DNA: TGTGCCAGCAGTCCGGAGGGGGGGCACTATGGCTACACCTTC; size: -; J: TRBJ1-2; D: -; V: TRBV28
CDR3: CAWSRWGGSNQPQHF; DNA: TGTGCCTGGAGTAGGTGGGGGGGAAGCAATCAGCCCCAGCATTTT; size: once; J: TRBJ1-5; D: -; V: TRBV30
CDR3: CSANDRVGGYTF; DNA: TGCAGTGCTAATGACAGGGTAGGCGGCTACACCTTC; size: -; J: TRBJ1-2; D: TRBD1; V: TRBV20-1
CDR3: CASSVVSGGAPDTQYF; DNA: TGTGCCAGCAGCGTTGTTAGCGGGGGGGCCCCAGATACGCAGTATTTT; size: -; J: TRBJ2-3; D: TRBD2; V: TRBV9